A selection of T cell receptor beta chains follows, all from one sample in a study of identical twins. In TCRdb, the 5' RACE reads were re-called with MiXCR into one record per CDR3 protein. In the table there are 1,800,000 or so distinct CDR3 sequences, roughly 35% of which are singletons. The source material was cord blood. The receptor source for this set is a newborn girl in good health. CDR3s include the opening cysteine and the closing phenylalanine or tryptophan. Fields, in order: CDR3 length, J gene, D gene, clone size, V gene, CDR3 DNA, CDR3 protein. D genes are given only for firm matches. The size of a clone is reported for some rows only, either as once, few or many, or as a class for expanded clones.

len: 13
j_gene: TRBJ1-2
d_gene: NA
abundance: NA
v_gene: TRBV12-3/TRBV12-4
CDR3nt: TGTGCCAGCACCCACGGATTAAACTATGGCTACACCTTC
CDR3aa: CASTHGLNYGYTF

len: 15
j_gene: TRBJ2-1
d_gene: NA
abundance: few
v_gene: TRBV5-1
CDR3nt: TGCGCCAGCGCTCCACCCATTGGAAATTACAATGAGCAGTTCTTC
CDR3aa: CASAPPIGNYNEQFF

len: 15
j_gene: TRBJ2-1
d_gene: TRBD2
abundance: NA
v_gene: TRBV20-1
CDR3nt: TGCAGTGCTACAACCTGGACTAGCGGGTGGAATGAGCAGTTCTTC
CDR3aa: CSATTWTSGWNEQFF

len: 14
j_gene: TRBJ2-1
d_gene: NA
abundance: few
v_gene: TRBV4-2
CDR3nt: TGTGCCAGCAGCCAAGATCGGGGTCCCAATGAGCAGTTCTTC
CDR3aa: CASSQDRGPNEQFF

len: 14
j_gene: TRBJ2-4
d_gene: NA
abundance: few
v_gene: TRBV2
CDR3nt: TGTGCCAGCAGTGAAAGTACAGGCAAAAACATTCAGTACTTC
CDR3aa: CASSESTGKNIQYF

len: 17
j_gene: TRBJ2-7
d_gene: NA
abundance: NA
v_gene: TRBV20-1
CDR3nt: TGCAGTGCTAGACCCCGGGGGGCCCTCTCCTCCTACAATGAGCAGTACTTC
CDR3aa: CSARPRGALSSYNEQYF

len: 12
j_gene: TRBJ2-5
d_gene: TRBD1
abundance: NA
v_gene: TRBV29-1
CDR3nt: TGCAGCGCTGACGGACAGGGGGAGACCCAGTACTTC
CDR3aa: CSADGQGETQYF

len: 14
j_gene: TRBJ1-2
d_gene: NA
abundance: many
v_gene: TRBV5-1
CDR3nt: TGCGCCAGCAGCTTGATGACACTTCTAAGTGGCTACACCTTC
CDR3aa: CASSLMTLLSGYTF

len: 15
j_gene: TRBJ2-7
d_gene: NA
abundance: NA
v_gene: TRBV7-2
CDR3nt: TGTGCCAGCAGCTTAGCGCAGTCCCGGGAGTACGAGCAGTACTTC
CDR3aa: CASSLAQSREYEQYF

len: 15
j_gene: TRBJ2-7
d_gene: NA
abundance: few
v_gene: TRBV6-5
CDR3nt: TGTGCCAGCAGACCCCAGACCGTCGACTCCTACGAGCAGTACTTC
CDR3aa: CASRPQTVDSYEQYF

len: 13
j_gene: TRBJ1-5
d_gene: NA
abundance: few
v_gene: TRBV11-2
CDR3nt: TGTGCCAGCAGCTTATTCGTTGGCCGGCCCCAGCATTTT
CDR3aa: CASSLFVGRPQHF

len: 15
j_gene: TRBJ2-1
d_gene: NA
abundance: few
v_gene: TRBV4-2
CDR3nt: TGTGCCAGCAGCCAAGATTTCGGGGCCTACAATGAGCAGTTCTTC
CDR3aa: CASSQDFGAYNEQFF

len: 17
j_gene: TRBJ2-3
d_gene: TRBD2
abundance: NA
v_gene: TRBV20-1
CDR3nt: TGCAGTGCTAGAGAAGGGTGGGCTAGCGGGGGGGCAGATACGCAGTATTTT
CDR3aa: CSAREGWASGGADTQYF

len: 15
j_gene: TRBJ1-4
d_gene: NA
abundance: NA
v_gene: TRBV7-6
CDR3nt: TGTGCCAGCAGCTTAGCGCGGGGGGCTACGGAAAAACTGTTTTTT
CDR3aa: CASSLARGATEKLFF

len: 14
j_gene: TRBJ1-4
d_gene: TRBD1
abundance: once
v_gene: TRBV6-5
CDR3nt: TGTGCCAGCAGCCGACAGGGAGGAAGTGAAAAACTGTTTTTT
CDR3aa: CASSRQGGSEKLFF

len: 13
j_gene: TRBJ1-2
d_gene: NA
abundance: NA
v_gene: TRBV12-3/TRBV12-4
CDR3nt: TGTGCCAGCAGTTTGGGGAAAGGATCCGGCTACACCTTC
CDR3aa: CASSLGKGSGYTF

len: 14
j_gene: TRBJ2-7
d_gene: TRBD2
abundance: few
v_gene: TRBV12-3/TRBV12-4
CDR3nt: TGTGCCAGCACCCTTAGCGGGAGCGCTTACGAGCAGTACTTC
CDR3aa: CASTLSGSAYEQYF

len: 10
j_gene: TRBJ2-1
d_gene: NA
abundance: NA
v_gene: TRBV2
CDR3nt: TGTGCCAGCGCTAACAATGAGCAGTTCTTC
CDR3aa: CASANNEQFF

len: 17
j_gene: TRBJ2-3
d_gene: TRBD2
abundance: NA
v_gene: TRBV20-1
CDR3nt: TGCAGTGCTAGAGGACTGGGTCTAGCGGGATACACAGATACGCAGTATTTT
CDR3aa: CSARGLGLAGYTDTQYF

len: 12
j_gene: TRBJ2-1
d_gene: NA
abundance: NA
v_gene: TRBV28
CDR3nt: TGTGCCAGCAGGTACCAGGGTAATGAGCAGTTCTTC
CDR3aa: CASRYQGNEQFF

len: 14
j_gene: TRBJ1-2
d_gene: TRBD1
abundance: many
v_gene: TRBV6-5
CDR3nt: TGTGCCAGCAGTTCCCACAGGGGGACCTATGGCTACACCTTC
CDR3aa: CASSSHRGTYGYTF

len: 14
j_gene: TRBJ2-7
d_gene: NA
abundance: few
v_gene: TRBV7-2
CDR3nt: TGTGCCAGCAGCTTTCGTCCGTTACCATACGAGCAGTACTTC
CDR3aa: CASSFRPLPYEQYF

len: 16
j_gene: TRBJ2-7
d_gene: NA
abundance: NA
v_gene: TRBV28
CDR3nt: TGTGCCAGCAGTTCCCCGGCCAGGGGGGCTTCCTACGAGCAGTACTTC
CDR3aa: CASSSPARGASYEQYF

len: 16
j_gene: TRBJ2-3
d_gene: NA
abundance: NA
v_gene: TRBV7-8
CDR3nt: TGTGCCAGCAGCTTAGTGACTGGAGGGGGCACAGATACGCAGTATTTT
CDR3aa: CASSLVTGGGTDTQYF

len: 16
j_gene: TRBJ2-1
d_gene: NA
abundance: NA
v_gene: TRBV20-1
CDR3nt: TGCAGTGCTAGAAACCCCCCGGGACGCCCATACAATGAGCAGTTCTTC
CDR3aa: CSARNPPGRPYNEQFF